This entry concerns a single TCR beta chain. The sample belongs to a study of identifying expanded T cells in peripheral blood. Clones were read by immunoSEQ multiplex PCR, and TCRdb kept only the in-frame ones, dropping some. The sample has about 100,000 clones; about 83% are singletons. What was sequenced was blood. The receptor comes from a person aged 18 to 70 in good health.

CDR3 in DNA: TGCAGCGTTGGCCGGGACAGGGTCGTTTCGAACTATGGCTACACCTTC. Protein: CSVGRDRVVSNYGYTF. This sequence joins TRBV29-1 and TRBJ1-2; 9 bases are shared with TRBD1. Looked up from germline, CDR1 is SQVTM and CDR2 is ANQGSEA. The junction had 11 bases not matched to a gene; V was cut back by 4 bases and J by 2 bases. The CDR3 is made up of 16 amino acids.